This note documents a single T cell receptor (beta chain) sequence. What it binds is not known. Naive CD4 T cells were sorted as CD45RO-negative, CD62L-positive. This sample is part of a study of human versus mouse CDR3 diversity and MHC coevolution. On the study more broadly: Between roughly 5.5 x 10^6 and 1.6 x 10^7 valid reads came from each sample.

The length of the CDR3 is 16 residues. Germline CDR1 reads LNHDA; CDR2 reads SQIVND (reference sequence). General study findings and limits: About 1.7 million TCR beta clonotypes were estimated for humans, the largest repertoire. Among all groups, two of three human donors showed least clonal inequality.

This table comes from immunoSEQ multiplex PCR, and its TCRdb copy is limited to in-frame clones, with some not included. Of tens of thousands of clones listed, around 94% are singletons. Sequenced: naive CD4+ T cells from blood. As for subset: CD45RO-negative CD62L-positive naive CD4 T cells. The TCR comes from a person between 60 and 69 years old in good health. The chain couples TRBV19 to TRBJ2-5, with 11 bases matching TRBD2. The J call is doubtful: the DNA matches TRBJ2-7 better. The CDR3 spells CASSRQLAGVSYEQYF. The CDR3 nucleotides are TGTGCCAGTAGTAGACAACTAGCGGGAGTTTCTTACGAGCAGTACTTC.